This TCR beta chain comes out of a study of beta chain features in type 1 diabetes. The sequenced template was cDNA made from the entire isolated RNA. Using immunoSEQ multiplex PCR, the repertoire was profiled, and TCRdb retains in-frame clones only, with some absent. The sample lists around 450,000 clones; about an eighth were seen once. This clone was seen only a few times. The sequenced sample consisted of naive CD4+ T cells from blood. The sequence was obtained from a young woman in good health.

The CDR3 DNA reads TGTGCCTGGTGGCGGGGGCTGGGGCCAGATACGCAGTATTTT. Translating gives CAWWRGLGPDTQYF. This sequence joins TRBV30 and TRBJ2-3; D perhaps matches TRBD2 (7 bases). Per the germline V gene, CDR1 is GTSNPN and CDR2 is SVGIG (reference sequence). The CDR3 loop spans 14 amino acids. The V end lost 5 bases, the J end lost 4 bases, and 16 bases lay between the germline ends. The whole variable domain, remainder taken from reference TRBV30 and TRBJ2-3, is SQTIHQWPATLVQPVGSPLSLECTVEGTSNPNLYWYRQAAGRGLQLLFYSVGIGQISSEVPQNLSASRPQDRQFILSSKKLLLSDSGFYLCAWWRGLGPDTQYFGPGTRLTVL.